This T cell receptor beta chain was identified during a study of CD8+ T cells in alopecia areata. The study's findings and limits: Scalp lesions, especially in alopecia totalis/universalis, had higher clonality than normal scalp. Patients shared TCRs less clearly than mice did, possibly for HLA-related reasons.

RNA was extracted and reverse transcribed into cDNA as the sequencing template. TCRdb's table, derived via immunoSEQ multiplex PCR, lists solely in-frame clones and lacks some. The table has some 120,000 clones, 45% to 50% seen once; the top ten hold about 10%. The CDR3 length is 12 residues. The ends were cut back, 0 bases at V and 5 bases at J, with 6 bases in the middle. CDR1 and CDR2 from the germline V gene are GTSNPN and SVGIG (reference sequence). Comments on this clone: The antigen remains unidentified.

Alopecia areata patients had lesional scalp punch biopsies and peripheral blood taken from them. Using a FACSAria, the CD4+ and CD8+ T cells were sorted from the PBMCs. The TCR sequence derives from a human donor with alopecia areata. The chain combines TRBV30 with TRBJ2-3, with no clear D. Sample: NKG2D-low CD8+ T cells sorted from blood. The CDR3 bases are TGTGCCTGGAGTGTACTGGGAGATACGCAGTATTTT. Amino acids: CAWSVLGDTQYF.